Shown below are 29 T cell receptor beta chains from a single sample sequenced in a study of T cell responses to AZD1222 COVID-19 vaccine. TCRdb's copy holds only in-frame clones and misses some; the assay was immunoSEQ multiplex PCR. The table has about 97,000 clones, about 89% seen once. The sequences come from peripheral blood, collected 28 days after the second AZD1222 dose. The source is an adult who received the AZD1222 COVID-19 vaccine.

This clone was seen just once. J is TRBJ1-6 and V is TRBV6-5, with TRBD1 matching 9 bases. V gave up 6 bases and J gave up 9 bases; unmatched junction bases: 6. Germline assignment: CDR1 MNHEY and CDR2 SVGAGI. The CDR3 consists of 14 residues. CDR3 loop: CASSLDRGASPLHF. The CDR3 DNA reads TGTGCCAGCAGCCTCGACAGGGGGGCTTCACCCCTCCACTTT.

The chain is built from TRBV30 and TRBJ1-1; possible D gene TRBD1, 6 bases. CDR1 is GTSNPN and CDR2 is SVGIG in the germline V gene (reference sequence). The V and J ends lost 0 bases and 1 base respectively, with 15 bases between them. This CDR3 has 16 residues. The CDR3 DNA sequence: TGTGCCTGGAGTGTAGGCTGGCCAGGGGAGAACACTGAAGCTTTCTTT. It encodes CAWSVGWPGENTEAFF.

This chain joins TRBV5-6 and TRBJ1-5, with 7 bases fitting TRBD1. Germline V gene sequence: CDR1 SGHDT, CDR2 YYEEEE. The CDR3 sequence is 14 residues long. V lost 4 bases and J lost 4; bases outside the gene matches: 5. The CDR3 region is CASSEATGNQPQHF. Here the CDR3 DNA reads TGTGCCAGCAGCGAGGCGACAGGGAATCAGCCCCAGCATTTT.

This chain joins TRBV19 and TRBJ1-2; 12 bases match TRBD1. V gave up 5 bases and J gave up 6 bases; unmatched junction bases: 13. The CDR3 has 17 amino acids. Germline lookup yields CDR1 LNHDA and CDR2 SQIVND (reference sequence). The CDR3 nucleotides read TGTGCCAGTAGTCCCCGGGGACAGGGGGCTATCATCGATGGCTACACCTTC. Protein product: CASSPRGQGAIIDGYTF.

The chain has TRBV20-1 and TRBJ1-4, with unresolved D. This CDR3 comprises 11 residues. Germline V lookup: CDR1 DFQATT, CDR2 SNEGSKA (reference sequence). The V end lost 6 bases, the J end lost 7 bases, and 9 bases lay between the germline ends. In DNA, the CDR3 is TGCAGTGCGCCGAAACTTGAAAAACTGTTTTTT. This gives the protein CSAPKLEKLFF.

The rearrangement links TRBV19 to TRBJ2-1; TRBD1 or TRBD2 may be the D gene (5 bases each). The germline V gene has CDR1 LNHDA and CDR2 SQIVND (reference sequence). The length of the CDR3 is 16 residues. V gave up 6 bases and J gave up 9 bases, with 24 bases separating them. The CDR3 coding sequence is TGTGCCAGTAGACCCTCAGAGGGTCGCGGTGGGGGTGAGCAGTTCTTC. This translates into CASRPSEGRGGGEQFF.

CDR3: CASSLESSGANVLTF. CDR3 nucleotide sequence: TGTGCCAGCAGCTTGGAATCTTCTGGGGCCAACGTCCTGACTTTC. The rearrangement links TRBV5-5 to TRBJ2-6; no clear D gene. Germline CDR1 is SGHKS and CDR2 is YYEKEE (reference sequence). The CDR3 has 15 amino acids. Trimming shortened V by 0 bases and J by 1 base, and 5 bases separated the two germline ends.

The CDR3 here is CASSALRARREGPDTEAFF. The CDR3 region has the DNA TGTGCCAGCAGTGCTCTCCGGGCCCGAAGGGAGGGGCCGGACACTGAAGCTTTCTTT. The genes are TRBV6-1 and TRBJ1-1, with D maybe TRBD1 (5 bases). Germline V gene lookup returns CDR1 MNHNS and CDR2 SASEGT. The CDR3 consists of 19 residues. The V gene lost 4 bases and the J gene lost 3 bases, with 27 bases spanning the gap.

The chain uses TRBV7-2 and TRBJ2-7; D is unclear. CDR1 is SGHTA and CDR2 is FQGNSA in the germline V gene. Trimming left V 4 bases short and J 2 bases short, with 9 bases between. The CDR3 runs 13 residues. CDR3 nucleotide sequence: TGTGCCAGCAGCTCGAATCTAGCCTACGAGCAGTACTTC. Its translation is CASSSNLAYEQYF.

The chain couples TRBV18 to TRBJ1-2; 7 nucleotides align to TRBD1. This CDR3 has 16 residues. V shed 0 bases, J shed 7 bases, and the junction held 11 bases outside the gene matches. Germline assignment: CDR1 KGHSH and CDR2 LQKENI. The CDR3 is CASSPPGGGGSSGYTF. Here the CDR3 DNA reads TGTGCCAGCTCACCACCAGGTGGAGGGGGCTCGTCTGGCTACACCTTC.

The chain employs TRBV5-1 and TRBJ2-7; 9 bases are shared with TRBD1. Per germline, CDR1 SGHRS and CDR2 YFSETQ. The ends lost 3 bases at V and 5 bases at J; junction bases unmatched: 6. The CDR3 covers 14 residues. In nucleotides, the CDR3 is TGCGCCAGCAGCTCCGGGACAGGGAACAACGAGCAGTACTTC. Amino acids: CASSSGTGNNEQYF.

The CDR3 loop is CAWSVHRPPEQYF. The CDR3 DNA reads as TGTGCCTGGAGTGTACATCGTCCCCCCGAGCAGTACTTC. The V gene is TRBV30, the J gene TRBJ2-7; D is ambiguous. Trimming cost V 0 bases and J 6 bases, with 12 bases left between them. The CDR3 is 13 amino acids. Germline V gives CDR1 GTSNPN, CDR2 SVGIG (reference sequence).

This chain uses TRBV30 with TRBJ1-4; TRBD1 agrees at 7 bases. J was trimmed by 4 bases and V by 7 bases; bases with no gene match: 6. The CDR3 is 13 residues long. The V gene's germline CDR1 is GTSNPN and CDR2 SVGIG (reference sequence). The CDR3 loop reads CASTGQINEKLFF. CDR3 DNA: TGTGCCTCCACGGGACAGATTAATGAAAAACTGTTTTTT.

This rearrangement joins TRBV5-1 to TRBJ2-3, with 7 bases identical to TRBD1. Germline V gene data show CDR1 as SGHRS and CDR2 as YFSETQ. With V trimmed by 1 base and J by 2 bases, 7 bases remained unmatched. The CDR3 is 16 residues long. CDR3 in DNA: TGCGCCAGCAGCTTGTCCGGGACAGCGAACACAGATACGCAGTATTTT. Its protein is CASSLSGTANTDTQYF. The variable domain in full, with the rest retrieved from reference TRBV5-1 and TRBJ2-3, is KAGVTQTPRYLIKTRGQQVTLSCSPISGHRSVSWYQQTPGQGLQFLFEYFSETQRNKGNFPGRFSGRQFSNSRSEMNVSTLELGDSALYLCASSLSGTANTDTQYFGPGTRLTVL.

The rearrangement links TRBV28 to TRBJ2-2, with TRBD2 matching 13 bases. Trimming cost V 4 bases and J 8 bases; bases outside gene matches: 7. Germline V lookup: CDR1 MDHEN, CDR2 SYDVKM. This CDR3 has 16 amino acids. CDR3 bases: TGTGCCAGCAGTTCCTGGACTAGCGGGAGCGGAGGGGAGCTGTTTTTT. This codes for CASSSWTSGSGGELFF.

The chain has TRBV5-1 and TRBJ1-2; D is unclear. The CDR3 loop spans 14 amino acids. V was clipped by 0 bases and J by 4 bases, with 10 bases between them. CDR1 and CDR2 (germline): SGHRS, YFSETQ. This CDR3 is CASSLDSVGYGYTF. CDR3 nucleotides: TGCGCCAGCAGCTTGGACAGCGTTGGCTATGGCTACACCTTC.

The V and J genes are TRBV10-3 and TRBJ1-5; D is perhaps TRBD1 (6 bases). Germline assignment: CDR1 ENHRY and CDR2 SYGVKD. The V and J ends lost 10 bases and 4 bases respectively, with 17 bases between them. This CDR3 is built from 14 residues. CDR3 DNA sequence: TGTGCCACCACCGGGACAAACAATAATCAGCCCCAGCATTTT. It codes for CATTGTNNNQPQHF.

J is TRBJ1-1 and V is TRBV7-2; 10 bases align to TRBD1. Looked up from germline, CDR1 is SGHTA and CDR2 is FQGNSA. V dropped 2 bases and J dropped 5; count of bases not matched to a gene: 8. The CDR3 loop spans 16 amino acids. The CDR3 here is CASSLTRPGQGTEAFF. Here the CDR3 DNA reads TGTGCCAGCAGCTTAACCAGGCCGGGACAGGGGACTGAAGCTTTCTTT.

The CDR3 is CAISQPTGLAGGPTDTQYF. The CDR3 region has the DNA TGTGCCATCAGTCAACCAACGGGACTAGCGGGAGGGCCCACAGATACGCAGTATTTT. This chain links TRBV10-3 with TRBJ2-3; the match to TRBD2 covers 16 bases. The CDR3 is 19 residues long. Trimming removed 5 bases from V and 2 bases from J; junction bases left unmatched: 10. CDR1 and CDR2 from the germline V gene are ENHRY and SYGVKD.

The V call is TRBV28, the J call TRBJ2-7; TRBD1 matches at 10 bases. V lost 3 bases, J lost 6 bases, and 8 bases stayed unmatched. CDR1 MDHEN and CDR2 SYDVKM come from the germline V gene. CDR3 length: 15 residues. The CDR3 coding sequence is TGTGCCAGCAGTTTCTCCGGGACAGGGGTTGGCGAGCAGTACTTC. It codes for CASSFSGTGVGEQYF. The variable domain in full, with the rest retrieved from reference TRBV28 and TRBJ2-7, is DVKVTQSSRYLVKRTGEKVFLECVQDMDHENMFWYRQDPGLGLRLIYFSYDVKMKEKGDIPEGYSVSREKKERFSLILESASTNQTSMYLCASSFSGTGVGEQYFGPGTRLTVT.

V is TRBV11-3 and J is TRBJ2-3; 14 positions agree with TRBD2. V was clipped by 1 base and J by 6 bases; unmatched bases: 3. Germline assignment: CDR1 SGHNT and CDR2 YENEEA. There are 16 residues in the CDR3. CDR3 amino acids: CASSLGLAGGPDTQYF. In nucleotides, the CDR3 is TGTGCCAGCAGCTTAGGACTAGCGGGAGGGCCGGATACGCAGTATTTT.

The chain recombines TRBV12-3 or TRBV12-4 with TRBJ1-1, with D unclear. V was pared by 6 bases and J by 0 bases, with 8 bases between. The CDR3 contains 13 residues. CDR3 residues: CASSQKLNTEAFF. CDR3 DNA: TGTGCCAGCAGCCAAAAGCTGAACACTGAAGCTTTCTTT.

The rearrangement joins TRBV19 to TRBJ1-5; D is possibly TRBD1 (5 bases). From germline, CDR1 is LNHDA and CDR2 SQIVND (reference sequence). CDR3 length: 15 residues. Trimming took off 7 bases at V and 5 bases at J, with 18 bases between the two ends. CDR3 in amino acids: CASTTRGRGDQPQHF. The CDR3 DNA is TGTGCCAGTACAACAAGAGGTCGGGGGGATCAGCCCCAGCATTTT.

The table lists this clone with a count of one. The J gene is TRBJ2-7, the V gene TRBV7-9; 8 bases fit TRBD2. V shed 1 base and J 0 bases; nucleotides not matched to a gene: 2. CDR1 SEHNR and CDR2 FQNEAQ come from the germline V gene (reference sequence). This CDR3 contains 15 residues. The CDR3 DNA reads as TGTGCCAGCAGCTTAGAGCGGGGGTTCTCCTACGAGCAGTACTTC. As protein: CASSLERGFSYEQYF.

This chain joins TRBV7-2 and TRBJ2-1; 13 bases are shared with TRBD2. The V and J ends lost 5 bases and 7 bases, in that order; junction bases with no gene match: 8. Germline V CDR1 and CDR2: SGHTA, FQGNSA. CDR3 length equals 16 residues. CDR3 sequence (DNA): TGTGCCAGCAGCCCCGTTACGGGACTAGCGGGAAATGAGCAGTTCTTC. It specifies CASSPVTGLAGNEQFF.

This clone appeared a single time. The chain carries TRBV21-1 and TRBJ1-5. TRBV21-1 is labeled a pseudogene. The CDR3 contains 15 residues. CDR3 in DNA: TGTGCCAGCAACCCGGTCAGACTTGGGAATCAGCCCCAGCATTTT. Translation gives CASNPVRLGNQPQHF.

This clone was observed once. The chain has TRBV28 and TRBJ1-4, with D tentatively TRBD1 (5 bases). CDR3 length: 17 residues. From germline, CDR1 is MDHEN and CDR2 SYDVKM. V shed 5 bases and J shed 0 bases, with 16 bases lying between them. The CDR3 sequence is CASSRGGGLATNEKLFF. DNA of the CDR3: TGTGCCAGCAGTCGTGGGGGGGGACTTGCAACTAATGAAAAACTGTTTTTT.

V usage is TRBV10-3 and J usage is TRBJ2-5; TRBD1 or TRBD2 may be the D gene (5 bases each). The V gene lost 0 bases and the J gene lost 6 bases, with 11 bases spanning the gap. The germline gives CDR1 ENHRY, CDR2 SYGVKD. CDR3 length: 14 amino acids. The CDR3 loop reads CAISESIGGKTQYF. The CDR3 DNA is TGTGCCATCAGTGAGTCGATTGGGGGAAAGACCCAGTACTTC.

Comment on this clone: The sample contains more than one DNA sequence encoding this CDR3. V usage is TRBV27 and J usage is TRBJ2-7; the D call may be TRBD1 or TRBD2 (5 bases each). Looked up from germline, CDR1 is MNHEY and CDR2 is SMNVEV (reference sequence). The CDR3 length is 15 residues. V gave up 6 bases and J gave up 2 bases, with 17 bases separating them. The CDR3 is CASSPRDPGTYEQYF. The CDR3 DNA follows: TGTGCCAGCAGCCCCAGGGACCCAGGGACCTACGAGCAGTACTTC.